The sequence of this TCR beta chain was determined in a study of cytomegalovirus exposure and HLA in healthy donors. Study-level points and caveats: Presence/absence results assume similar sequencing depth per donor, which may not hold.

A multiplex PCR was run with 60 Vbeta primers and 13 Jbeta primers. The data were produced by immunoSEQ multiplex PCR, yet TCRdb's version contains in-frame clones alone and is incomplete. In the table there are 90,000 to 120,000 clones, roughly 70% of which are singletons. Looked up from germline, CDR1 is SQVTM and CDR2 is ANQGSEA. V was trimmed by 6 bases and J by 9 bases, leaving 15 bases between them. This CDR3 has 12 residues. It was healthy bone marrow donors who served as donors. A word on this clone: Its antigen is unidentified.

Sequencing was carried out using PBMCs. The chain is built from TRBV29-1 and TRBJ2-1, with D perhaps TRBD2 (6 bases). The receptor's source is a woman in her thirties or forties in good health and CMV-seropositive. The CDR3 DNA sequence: TGCAGCGTGGCTCACGGGGGAGGTGAGCAGTTCTTC. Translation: CSVAHGGGEQFF.